Presented here are 26 T cell receptor beta chains from one specimen sequenced in a study of blood T cell repertoires in COVID-19. Profiled with immunoSEQ multiplex PCR; TCRdb holds only in-frame clones, not every one. The sample lists 200,000 to 250,000 clones; approximately 84% were seen once. Sequencing was performed on peripheral blood. These receptors were obtained from a woman older than 75 with acute or convalescent COVID-19.

V and J are TRBV12-3 or TRBV12-4 and TRBJ1-1, with unresolved D. The V and J ends lost 4 bases and 6 bases respectively, with 9 bases between them. There are 12 residues in the CDR3. The CDR3 protein is CASSSFGSEAFF. The CDR3 nucleotides are TGTGCCAGCAGTTCATTCGGTTCTGAAGCTTTCTTT.

The chain links TRBV21-1 to TRBJ2-7; the DNA was not used to check the table's D call, TRBD1. TRBV21-1 has pseudogene status. The CDR3 has 15 residues. Here the CDR3 DNA reads TGTGCCACAATGCCAGGGGGCCGATTCTCCTACGAGCAGTACTTC. Encoded protein: CATMPGGRFSYEQYF.

This clone was counted a single time. This chain links TRBV29-1 with TRBJ1-1, with 9 bases identical to TRBD1. V trimming: 2 bases; J trimming: 4 bases; junction bases outside the gene matches: 2. CDR1 and CDR2 (germline): SQVTM, ANQGSEA. The CDR3 spans 13 residues. CDR3 residues: CSVEQDRGTEAFF. The DNA for the CDR3 is TGCAGCGTTGAACAGGACAGGGGCACTGAAGCTTTCTTT.

CDR3 loop: CASNSGGVKQYF. CDR3 sequence (DNA): TGTGCCAGCAATTCCGGGGGGGTGAAGCAGTACTTC. The chain combines TRBV28 with TRBJ2-7; the match to TRBD2 covers 8 bases. CDR1 MDHEN and CDR2 SYDVKM come from the germline V gene. The CDR3 is made up of 12 amino acids. Losses at the gene ends were 7 bases for V and 8 bases for J; bases not matched to a gene: 7.

The chain couples TRBV6-2 or TRBV6-3 to TRBJ2-7; D is unclear. Germline loops: CDR1 MNHEY, CDR2 SVGEGT. The CDR3 spans 13 residues. V was cut by 2 bases and J by 2 bases, with 7 bases left in between. This CDR3 is CASSYVSAYEQYF. CDR3 nucleotide sequence: TGTGCCAGCAGTTACGTCAGCGCCTACGAGCAGTACTTC.

The rearrangement links TRBV11-2 to TRBJ1-6, with no clear D. The germline V gene encodes CDR1 SGHAT and CDR2 FQNNGV. Trimming pared 1 base from V and 9 bases from J, leaving 16 bases between. This CDR3 is built from 16 residues. The CDR3 is CASSLGAGRVGSPLHF. The DNA for the CDR3 is TGTGCCAGCAGCTTAGGGGCTGGGAGGGTTGGTTCACCCCTCCACTTT.

This chain uses TRBV18 with TRBJ2-1; D is uncertain. Germline lookup yields CDR1 KGHSH and CDR2 LQKENI. Deletions cut 2 bases from V and 2 bases from J, with 7 bases between. The CDR3 is made up of 14 amino acids. Here the CDR3 DNA reads TGTGCCAGCTCACCATCGCAGGCCTACAATGAGCAGTTCTTC. Translated: CASSPSQAYNEQFF.

The chain links TRBV27 to TRBJ2-7, with 12 bases lining up with TRBD1. The CDR3 is 15 residues long. The J segment lost 5 bases and the V segment lost 4 bases, leaving 6 bases of the junction unmatched. Germline lookup yields CDR1 MNHEY and CDR2 SMNVEV (reference sequence). The DNA for the CDR3 is TGTGCCAGCAGTTCTACCGGGACAGGGGGCCACGAGCAGTACTTC. It translates to CASSSTGTGGHEQYF.

This sequence joins TRBV19 and TRBJ2-2; D gene ambiguous. The germline V gene has CDR1 LNHDA and CDR2 SQIVND (reference sequence). V was trimmed by 10 bases and J by 2 bases, leaving 14 bases between them. This CDR3 has 14 amino acids. For the CDR3, the DNA is TGTGCCACCTCGGTGCAGCGAAACACCGGGGAGCTGTTTTTT. This sequence encodes CATSVQRNTGELFF.

V and J are TRBV5-6 and TRBJ2-3, with TRBD2 matching over 10 bases. Germline values: CDR1 SGHDT, CDR2 YYEEEE. The CDR3 extends over 16 amino acids. V shed 4 bases and J 2 bases; nucleotides not matched to a gene: 7. CDR3 in amino acids: CASSQRLAGPTDTQYF. The CDR3 DNA reads TGTGCCAGCAGCCAAAGACTAGCGGGCCCCACAGATACGCAGTATTTT. The full variable domain, rest sourced from reference TRBV5-6 and TRBJ2-3, is DAGVTQSPTHLIKTRGQQVTLRCSPKSGHDTVSWYQQALGQGPQFIFQYYEEEERQRGNFPDRFSGHQFPNYSSELNVNALLLGDSALYLCASSQRLAGPTDTQYFGPGTRLTVL.

The chain links TRBV7-3 to TRBJ1-1; 7 positions match TRBD1. Germline-derived CDR1 and CDR2 are SGHTA and FQGTGA. J gave up 1 base and V 5 bases, and 1 base lay outside the gene matches. The length of the CDR3 is 13 residues. CDR3 sequence: CASSRQGNTEAFF. CDR3 DNA: TGTGCCAGCAGCAGACAGGGGAACACTGAAGCTTTCTTT.

The V and J genes are TRBV5-5 and TRBJ1-1, with 7 bases identical to TRBD1. Trimming at V came to 0 bases and at J to 3 bases, leaving 5 bases not matched to a gene. Germline CDR1 SGHKS, CDR2 YYEKEE (reference sequence). The CDR3 is made up of 15 amino acids. CDR3 sequence (DNA): TGTGCCAGCAGCTTGGGGGGACAGTACTACACTGAAGCTTTCTTT. Protein product: CASSLGGQYYTEAFF. The complete variable domain, with remaining parts taken from reference TRBV5-5 and TRBJ1-1, reads DAGVTQSPTHLIKTRGQQVTLRCSPISGHKSVSWYQQVLGQGPQFIFQYYEKEERGRGNFPDRFSARQFPNYSSELNVNALLLGDSALYLCASSLGGQYYTEAFFGQGTRLTVV.

The chain carries TRBV11-3 and TRBJ2-2, with D unresolved. Trimming left V 2 bases short and J 1 base short, with 2 bases between. The CDR3 runs 13 residues. From germline, CDR1 is SGHNT and CDR2 YENEEA. CDR3 sequence: CASSLRNTGELFF. As DNA, the CDR3 is TGTGCCAGCAGCTTACGGAACACCGGGGAGCTGTTTTTT.

V gene TRBV7-2 combines with J gene TRBJ2-1, with 9 bases identical to TRBD2. The CDR3 contains 14 residues. With 1 base clipped from V and 10 bases from J, the junction kept 5 bases outside the gene matches. The germline V gene has CDR1 SGHTA and CDR2 FQGNSA. DNA of the CDR3: TGTGCCAGCAGCTTAGTATCGACTAGCGGAGAGCAGTTCTTC. It is translated as CASSLVSTSGEQFF.

This clone was seen many times. CDR3 amino acids: CASSLIAGEGNEQFF. The CDR3 DNA reads TGCGCCAGCAGCTTAATAGCGGGAGAAGGCAATGAGCAGTTCTTC. This chain joins TRBV5-1 and TRBJ2-1; 9 bases map to TRBD2. From germline, CDR1 is SGHRS and CDR2 YFSETQ. V shed 2 bases, J shed 6 bases, and the junction held 6 bases outside the gene matches. This CDR3 is built from 15 residues.

The chain employs TRBV18 and TRBJ2-3; D unclear. The germline V and J ends were trimmed by 3 bases and 2 bases, with 12 bases remaining between them. Germline V CDR1 and CDR2: KGHSH, LQKENI. The CDR3 sequence is 15 residues long. In DNA, the CDR3 is TGTGCCAGCTCACCTAATCCAAGCAACACAGATACGCAGTATTTT. Translated: CASSPNPSNTDTQYF.

This clone was counted only a few times. The rearrangement links TRBV7-2 to TRBJ2-3, with a possible D match to TRBD2 (7 bases). Germline CDR1 is SGHTA and CDR2 is FQGNSA. The ends were cut back, 8 bases at V and 1 base at J, with 19 bases in the middle. CDR3 size: 16 residues. For the CDR3, the DNA is TGTGCCAGCCAGTATCCCGGCGGGGGCCGCACAGATACGCAGTATTTT. It specifies CASQYPGGGRTDTQYF.

The sample holds one count of this clone. V gene TRBV6-6 combines with J gene TRBJ1-5; no definite D call. Germline V lookup: CDR1 MNHNY, CDR2 SVGAGI (reference sequence). The V gene lost 2 bases and the J gene lost 2 bases, with 4 bases spanning the gap. This CDR3 is built from 13 residues. The chain's CDR3 is CASSYTGNQPQHF. CDR3 in DNA: TGTGCCAGCAGTTACACGGGCAATCAGCCCCAGCATTTT.

The V gene is TRBV5-1, the J gene TRBJ2-1; the match to TRBD2 covers 13 bases. The length of the CDR3 is 16 residues. The ends lost 4 bases at V and 6 bases at J; junction bases unmatched: 7. In germline, CDR1 is SGHRS, CDR2 YFSETQ. CDR3 in amino acids: CASSPPGLAGTNEQFF. The CDR3 DNA is TGCGCCAGCAGCCCCCCGGGACTAGCGGGGACCAATGAGCAGTTCTTC.

This chain joins TRBV11-3 and TRBJ2-7; 9 nucleotides match TRBD1. The CDR3 loop spans 17 amino acids. Germline V lookup: CDR1 SGHNT, CDR2 YENEEA. J was trimmed by 5 bases and V by 0 bases; bases with no gene match: 11. This chain's CDR3 is CASSLDVDGTGRHEQYF. CDR3 sequence (DNA): TGTGCCAGCAGCTTAGATGTCGACGGGACAGGGAGGCACGAGCAGTACTTC.

This chain joins TRBV28 and TRBJ2-5, with 10 bases aligning to TRBD1. J was trimmed by 4 bases and V by 6 bases; bases with no gene match: 8. Per germline, CDR1 MDHEN and CDR2 SYDVKM. The CDR3 has 15 amino acids. CDR3 protein: CASRMRTGGGETQYF. CDR3 nucleotides: TGTGCCAGCAGGATGAGGACAGGGGGGGGAGAGACCCAGTACTTC.

This chain joins TRBV29-1 and TRBJ2-1, with TRBD2 identical over 9 bases. The CDR3 is 13 amino acids. The germline CDR1 and CDR2 sequences are SQVTM and ANQGSEA. Trimming cost V 4 bases and J 6 bases; bases outside gene matches: 4. Here the CDR3 reads CSVGSGSRNEQFF. The CDR3, as DNA: TGCAGCGTTGGTAGCGGGAGTCGCAATGAGCAGTTCTTC.

This chain uses TRBV7-2 with TRBJ1-1; D remains unclear. CDR1 and CDR2 from the germline V gene are SGHTA and FQGNSA. The CDR3 has 14 amino acids. V lost 5 bases to trimming and J lost 4 bases, with 14 bases between them. CDR3 sequence (DNA): TGTGCCAGCAGCCGTATCGGGGTGGCCACTGAAGCTTTCTTT. This codes for CASSRIGVATEAFF.

The rearrangement links TRBV29-1 to TRBJ1-2, with 12 nucleotides matching TRBD1. The trim removed 7 bases at V and 1 base at J, leaving 10 bases unmatched. CDR1 is SQVTM and CDR2 is ANQGSEA in the germline V gene. This CDR3 contains 16 residues. Written as DNA, the CDR3 is TGCAGCGCCTTCCGGGACAGGGGGCGCGGTAACTATGGCTACACCTTC. Translating gives CSAFRDRGRGNYGYTF. Drawing the rest from reference TRBV29-1 and TRBJ1-2, the complete variable domain is SAVISQKPSRDICQRGTSLTIQCQVDSQVTMMFWYRQQPGQSLTLIATANQGSEATYESGFVIDKFPISRPNLTFSTLTVSNMSPEDSSIYLCSAFRDRGRGNYGYTFGSGTRLTVV.

J is TRBJ1-6 and V is TRBV3-1 (or the pseudogene TRBV3-2), with D perhaps TRBD1 (5 bases). Germline V gene sequence: CDR1 LGHDT, CDR2 YNNKEL (reference sequence). The CDR3 extends over 12 amino acids. The V end was cut by 2 bases, the J end by 9 bases, with 5 bases between. The CDR3 protein is CASSQQGSPLHF. CDR3 in DNA: TGTGCCAGCAGCCAACAGGGTTCACCCCTCCACTTT.

The CDR3 region is CATSDEGPTGEYEQYF. In nucleotides, the CDR3 is TGTGCCACCAGTGATGAAGGACCCACGGGGGAGTACGAGCAGTACTTC. V gene TRBV24-1 combines with J gene TRBJ2-7; D perhaps matches TRBD2 (6 bases). Germline lookup yields CDR1 KGHDR and CDR2 SFDVKD. V was cut by 3 bases and J by 4 bases, with 18 bases left in between. CDR3 length equals 16 residues.